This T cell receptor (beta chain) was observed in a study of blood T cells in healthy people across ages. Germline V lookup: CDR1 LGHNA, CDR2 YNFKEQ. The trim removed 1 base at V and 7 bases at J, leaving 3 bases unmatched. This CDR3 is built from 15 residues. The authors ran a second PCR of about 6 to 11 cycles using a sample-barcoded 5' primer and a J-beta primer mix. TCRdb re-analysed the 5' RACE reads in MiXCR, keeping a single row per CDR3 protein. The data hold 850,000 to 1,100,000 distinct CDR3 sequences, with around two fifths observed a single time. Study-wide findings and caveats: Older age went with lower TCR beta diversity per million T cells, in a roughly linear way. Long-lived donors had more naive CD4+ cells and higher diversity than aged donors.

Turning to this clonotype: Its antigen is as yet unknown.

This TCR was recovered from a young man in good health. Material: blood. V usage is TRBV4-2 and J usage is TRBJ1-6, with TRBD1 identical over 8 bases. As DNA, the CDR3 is TGTGCCAGCAGCCAAGGACAGGGGTTCAATTCACCCCTCCACTTT. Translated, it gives CASSQGQGFNSPLHF.